This TCR beta chain was profiled in a study of shared clonotypes between healthy human individuals. Study-level points and caveats: The study drew on few donors, limiting represented genetic and exposure-history diversity.

As for this clone: The antigen is not known.

Researchers divided each subset's genomic DNA evenly across several immunoSEQ plates. The data were produced by immunoSEQ multiplex PCR, yet TCRdb's version contains in-frame clones alone and is incomplete. The sample lists around 430,000 clones, 70% to 80% occurring once. Trimming took 5 bases from V and 4 from J, leaving 14 bases between them. The CDR3 loop spans 14 amino acids. The V gene's germline CDR1 is SGHRS and CDR2 YFSETQ. Every contributor of samples was a Caucasian grown-up residing in Nashville, Tennessee. Roughly 92 million PBMCs were counted before genomic DNA extraction. The receptor comes from a middle-aged woman in good health. Some clones in this sample may be carry-over from other donors' samples. Sequenced: PBMCs. V is TRBV5-1 and J is TRBJ2-3; D might be TRBD1 (6 bases). This chain's CDR3 is CASRLTGLADTQYF. CDR3 nucleotide sequence: TGCGCCAGCAGACTGACAGGTCTTGCAGATACGCAGTATTTT.